This T cell receptor beta chain is drawn from a study of CD8 T cells in Susac syndrome. CD8+ and CD4+ blood T cells underwent TCR beta sequencing. Relapsing-remitting disease, either stable or active, was present in the multiple sclerosis controls, who were treatment-naive patients. The CD8+ and CD4+ T cells were negatively isolated, with the TEMRA cells enriched by FACS. Random hexamers were used to reverse transcribe 0.5 to 1 ug of RNA. Amplification of TCR beta CDR3 by immunoSEQ multiplex PCR spanned 54 Vbeta and 13 Jbeta. TCRdb re-called the immunoSEQ multiplex PCR reads with MiXCR, one entry per CDR3 protein. The repertoire holds more than 200,000 distinct CDR3 sequences, with just over 90% as singletons. CDR3 size: 14 residues. Germline CDR1 and CDR2: SGHAT and FQNNGV. V shed 7 bases and J shed 2 bases, with 12 bases lying between them.

The chain uses TRBV11-2 and TRBJ2-1; D might be TRBD1 or TRBD2, each matching 6 bases. Input material: CD4+ T cells from PBMCs. The receptor comes from a human donor with multiple sclerosis. The DNA of the CDR3 is TGTGCCAGCACCTGGAGGGGGGCCTACAATGAGCAGTTCTTC. It is translated as CASTWRGAYNEQFF.